The 16 T cell receptor beta chains below come from one sample, sequenced in a study of metastatic and nonmetastatic thyroid tumors (dated by TCRdb to 2020 to 2021). The library was produced with PCR. Instrument used: Illumina HiSeq 4000. TCRdb cleaned the public reads at Q25 with fastp, built clones with MiXCR and kept in-frame beta chains. The sample table lists approximately 69,000 clones, more than 13% of them with a count of one. Of the sample, approximately 7% is held by the ten largest clones. Before undergoing thyroid surgery, none of the patients had been given any kind of treatment. Material for sequencing was blood. Receptor source: a male donor with papillary thyroid cancer or a benign thyroid nodule (not recorded which). Some clones in this sample may be carry-over from other donors' samples.

Many counts were recorded for this clone. The CDR3 DNA reads TGTGCCAGCAGCCCCTTTGAAGCGGGGAACACTGAAGCTTTCTTT. Its protein product is CASSPFEAGNTEAFF. The rearrangement links TRBV7-9 to TRBJ1-1; D uncertain. In germline, CDR1 is SEHNR, CDR2 FQNEAQ (reference sequence). This CDR3 has 15 amino acids. The V gene lost 5 bases and the J gene lost 1 base, with 14 bases spanning the gap.

This clone came up many times. The chain recombines TRBV20-1 with TRBJ1-5; 10 bases agree with TRBD1. Germline CDR1 DFQATT, CDR2 SNEGSKA (reference sequence). Trimming cost V 6 bases and J 5 bases; bases outside gene matches: 4. This CDR3 comprises 13 residues. CDR3: CSARTGGDQPQHF. CDR3 coding DNA: TGCAGTGCACGGACAGGGGGGGATCAGCCCCAGCATTTT.

This clone occurred many times. The chain is built from TRBV6-5 and TRBJ1-3; no clear D gene. With 0 bases removed from V and 4 bases from J, the gap between germline ends came to 7 bases. The CDR3 extends over 14 amino acids. CDR1 and CDR2 from the germline V gene are MNHEY and SVGAGI. Here the CDR3 reads CASSYSFPGNTIYF. The CDR3 nucleotides read TGTGCCAGCAGTTACTCGTTCCCCGGAAACACCATATATTTT.

In this sample, this clone turned up many times. V and J are TRBV19 and TRBJ1-2, with D perhaps TRBD1 (5 bases). CDR1 is LNHDA, CDR2 SQIVND, per germline (reference sequence). Trimming took off 3 bases at V and 5 bases at J, with 13 bases between the two ends. This CDR3 contains 14 residues. Here the CDR3 DNA reads TGTGCCAGTAGTATGCCCCTCGGGGGGTATGGCTACACCTTC. This encodes CASSMPLGGYGYTF. Full variable domain (rest looked up from reference TRBV19 and TRBJ1-2): DGGITQSPKYLFRKEGQNVTLSCEQNLNHDAMYWYRQDPGQGLRLIYYSQIVNDFQKGDIAEGYSVSREKKESFPLTVTSAQKNPTAFYLCASSMPLGGYGYTFGSGTRLTVV.

This clone showed up many times. The chain carries TRBV6-4 and TRBJ1-5, with TRBD1 matching over 11 bases. CDR1 MRHNA and CDR2 SNTAGT come from the germline V gene. The CDR3 is 16 amino acids. J gave up 7 bases and V 6 bases, and 11 bases lay outside the gene matches. CDR3 sequence (DNA): TGTGCCAGCAGGGCCAGGACAGGGGGCGCAGTACAGCCCCAGCATTTT. Translating it yields CASRARTGGAVQPQHF.

This clone was detected ten times or more. The V gene is TRBV9, the J gene TRBJ2-1; 10 nucleotides line up with TRBD2. CDR1 and CDR2 (germline): SGDLS, YYNGEE. J gave up 9 bases and V 2 bases, and 8 bases lay outside the gene matches. There are 15 residues in the CDR3. CDR3 nucleotide sequence: TGTGCCAGCAGCGTGCTCGGGACTAGCGATTCTGAGCAGTTCTTC. Translated, it gives CASSVLGTSDSEQFF.

This clone was found a few times. The chain couples TRBV6-1 to TRBJ1-1; D remains ambiguous. Germline-derived CDR1 and CDR2 are MNHNS and SASEGT. The CDR3 has 17 residues. V lost 1 base and J lost 3, with 18 bases in between. In nucleotides, the CDR3 is TGTGCCAGCAGTGAAGGATCCGGTTTTTTTGGGTACACTGAAGCTTTCTTT. The encoded protein is CASSEGSGFFGYTEAFF.

This clone has a count of ten or more. Other DNA sequences of this sample code for an identical CDR3. The genes are TRBV20-1 and TRBJ2-5, with 8 bases matching TRBD1. CDR3 length: 14 amino acids. Germline-derived CDR1 and CDR2 are DFQATT and SNEGSKA (reference sequence). Trimming took 0 bases from V and 8 from J; bases not matched to a gene: 8. The CDR3, as DNA: TGCAGTGCTAGAGATCCCACAGGGGGAGTAACCCAGTACTTC. Its protein is CSARDPTGGVTQYF.

The rearrangement joins TRBV6-1 to TRBJ2-3, with 8 bases that match TRBD1. The V segment lost 5 bases and the J segment 4 bases; nucleotides outside the gene matches: 11. The CDR3 runs to 16 residues. Germline V gene lookup returns CDR1 MNHNS and CDR2 SASEGT. The CDR3 region is CASSKTRQGWADTQYF. The CDR3 DNA reads TGTGCCAGCAGTAAGACGCGACAGGGGTGGGCAGATACGCAGTATTTT.

The chain has TRBV27 and TRBJ1-1; a weak D match, TRBD1 (5 bases). Germline V lookup: CDR1 MNHEY, CDR2 SMNVEV (reference sequence). Between the trimmed V and J ends, which lost 2 bases and 3 bases, there was a span of 7 bases. This CDR3 contains 13 residues. Written as DNA, the CDR3 is TGTGCCAGCAGTTTAGGGGCGTACACTGAAGCTTTCTTT. Translation gives CASSLGAYTEAFF.

As to this clone: At one of its ends the junction is not consistent with the germline gene, which may arise from a read error. V usage is TRBV7-7 and J usage is TRBJ2-7, with D hard to call. Germline assignment: CDR1 SSHAT and CDR2 FNYEAQ (reference sequence). The CDR3 is 9 residues long. CDR3 region: CASSTKQYF. The CDR3 DNA reads TGTGCTAGCAGCACAAAGCAGTACTTC.

This clone was found a few times. The gene calls are TRBV3-1 and TRBJ2-4; D uncertain. From germline, CDR1 is LGHDT and CDR2 YNNKEL (reference sequence). The CDR3 totals 14 residues. The germline V and J ends were trimmed by 1 base and 4 bases, with 8 bases remaining between them. The CDR3 region is CASSQGAKKNIQYF. CDR3 DNA: TGTGCCAGCAGCCAAGGTGCCAAGAAAAACATTCAGTACTTC.

This clone was recorded many times. The chain carries TRBV6-1 and TRBJ1-4, with a possible D match to TRBD1 (6 bases). Between the trimmed V and J ends, which lost 3 bases and 8 bases, there was a span of 19 bases. This CDR3 spans 16 amino acids. CDR1 and CDR2 (germline): MNHNS, SASEGT. CDR3 sequence reads: CASSDLTGQGKEKLFF. CDR3 nucleotides: TGTGCCAGCAGTGACTTAACAGGGCAGGGGAAGGAAAAACTGTTTTTT.

This clone was seen repeatedly, ten times or more. The chain carries TRBV9 and TRBJ1-2; possibly TRBD1 for D (6 bases). Trimming pared 2 bases from V and 4 bases from J, leaving 18 bases between. The CDR3 has 16 amino acids. Germline CDR1 is SGDLS and CDR2 is YYNGEE. CDR3 in DNA: TGTGCCAGCAGCGTGCACCGGGACACTTATAGCTATGGCTACACCTTC. It yields the protein CASSVHRDTYSYGYTF.

This clone occurred many times. One end of the junction does not line up with germline, which may come from a read error. This chain uses TRBV12-3 or TRBV12-4 with TRBJ1-5; weak D call: TRBD1 (5 bases). The CDR3 totals 13 residues. The CDR3 protein is CASGLGVYGPQHF. The CDR3, as DNA: TGTGCCAGCGGTTTGGGGGTATATGGGCCCCAGCATTTT.

In its sample, this clone was seen many times. Written as DNA, the CDR3 is TGTGCCAGCAGTGACGAACAGGGGAGTGAGCAGTTCTTC. It yields the protein CASSDEQGSEQFF. V is TRBV6-1 and J is TRBJ2-1; 7 nucleotides agree with TRBD1. This CDR3 has 13 residues. Looked up from germline, CDR1 is MNHNS and CDR2 is SASEGT. V shed 3 bases, J shed 9 bases, and the junction held 5 bases outside the gene matches.